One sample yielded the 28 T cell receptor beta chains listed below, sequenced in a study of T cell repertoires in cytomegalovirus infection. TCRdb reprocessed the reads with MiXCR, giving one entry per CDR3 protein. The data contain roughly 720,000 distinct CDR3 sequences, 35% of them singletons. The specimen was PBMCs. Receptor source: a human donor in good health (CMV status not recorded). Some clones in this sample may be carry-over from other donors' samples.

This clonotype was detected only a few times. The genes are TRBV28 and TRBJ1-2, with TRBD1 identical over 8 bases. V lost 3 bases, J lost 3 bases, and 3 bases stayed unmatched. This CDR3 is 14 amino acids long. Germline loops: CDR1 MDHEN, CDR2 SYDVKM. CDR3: CASSFRDRYYGYTF. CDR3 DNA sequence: TGTGCCAGCAGTTTCCGGGACAGGTACTATGGCTACACCTTC.

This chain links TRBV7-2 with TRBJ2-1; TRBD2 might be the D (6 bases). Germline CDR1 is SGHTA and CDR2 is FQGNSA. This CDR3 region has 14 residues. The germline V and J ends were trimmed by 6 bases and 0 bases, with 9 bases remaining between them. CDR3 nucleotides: TGTGCCAGCAGGCTAGCGATCTCCTACAATGAGCAGTTCTTC. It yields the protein CASRLAISYNEQFF.

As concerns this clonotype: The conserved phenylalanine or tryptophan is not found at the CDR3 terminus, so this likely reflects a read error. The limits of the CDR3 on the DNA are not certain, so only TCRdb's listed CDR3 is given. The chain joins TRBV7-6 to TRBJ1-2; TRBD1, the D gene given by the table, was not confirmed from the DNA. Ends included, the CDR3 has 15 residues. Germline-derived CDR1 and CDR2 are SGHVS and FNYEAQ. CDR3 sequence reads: CASSSRPGPNYGYTL.

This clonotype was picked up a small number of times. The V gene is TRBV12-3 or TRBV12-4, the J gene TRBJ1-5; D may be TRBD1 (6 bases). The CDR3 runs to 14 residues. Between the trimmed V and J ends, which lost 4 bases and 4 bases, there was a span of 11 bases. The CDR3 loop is CASSSQQGNQPQHF. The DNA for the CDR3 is TGTGCCAGCAGTTCCCAACAGGGAAATCAGCCCCAGCATTTT.

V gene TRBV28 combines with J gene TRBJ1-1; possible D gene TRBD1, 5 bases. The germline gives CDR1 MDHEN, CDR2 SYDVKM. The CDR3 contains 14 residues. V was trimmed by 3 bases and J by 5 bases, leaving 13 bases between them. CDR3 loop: CASSFVGGGTEAFF. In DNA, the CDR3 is TGTGCCAGCAGTTTCGTGGGGGGAGGGACTGAAGCTTTCTTT.

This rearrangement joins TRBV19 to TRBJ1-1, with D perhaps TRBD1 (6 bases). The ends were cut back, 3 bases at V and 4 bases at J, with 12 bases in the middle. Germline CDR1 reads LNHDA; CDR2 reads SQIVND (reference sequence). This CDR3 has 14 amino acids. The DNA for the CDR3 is TGTGCCAGTAGTATTGCCGGGACACCCACTGAAGCTTTCTTT. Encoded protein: CASSIAGTPTEAFF.

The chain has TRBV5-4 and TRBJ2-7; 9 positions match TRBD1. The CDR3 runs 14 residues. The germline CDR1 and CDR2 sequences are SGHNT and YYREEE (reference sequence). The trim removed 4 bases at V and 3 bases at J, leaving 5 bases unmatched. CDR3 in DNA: TGTGCCAGCAGCCGGGACAGGGCAGACTACGAGCAGTACTTC. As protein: CASSRDRADYEQYF.

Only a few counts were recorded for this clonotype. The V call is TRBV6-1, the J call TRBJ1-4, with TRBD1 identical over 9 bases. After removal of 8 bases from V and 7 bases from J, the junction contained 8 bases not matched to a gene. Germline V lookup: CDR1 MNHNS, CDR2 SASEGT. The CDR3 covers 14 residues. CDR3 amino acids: CASARTGVGEKLFF. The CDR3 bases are TGTGCCAGCGCGCGGACAGGGGTCGGTGAAAAACTGTTTTTT.

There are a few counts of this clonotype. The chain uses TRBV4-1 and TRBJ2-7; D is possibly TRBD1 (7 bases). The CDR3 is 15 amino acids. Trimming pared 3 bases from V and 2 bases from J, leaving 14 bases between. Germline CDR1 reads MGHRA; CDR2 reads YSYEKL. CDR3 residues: CASSHSEGAAYEQYF. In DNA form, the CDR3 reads TGCGCCAGCAGCCATTCGGAGGGGGCGGCCTACGAGCAGTACTTC.

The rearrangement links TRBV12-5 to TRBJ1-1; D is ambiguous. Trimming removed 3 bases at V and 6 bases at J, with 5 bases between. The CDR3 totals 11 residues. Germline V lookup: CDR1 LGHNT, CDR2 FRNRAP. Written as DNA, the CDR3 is TGTGCTAGTGGTTTCGGTGCTGAAGCTTTCTTT. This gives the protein CASGFGAEAFF.

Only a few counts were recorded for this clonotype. CDR3 amino acids: CASRAWEGRGTYEQYF. The CDR3 nucleotides are TGTGCCAGCAGGGCCTGGGAGGGCCGAGGCACCTACGAGCAGTACTTC. The rearrangement uses TRBV27 and TRBJ2-7; the match to TRBD2 covers 7 bases. CDR1 and CDR2 from the germline V gene are MNHEY and SMNVEV (reference sequence). Unmatched junction bases numbered 13, after V lost 6 bases and J lost 2 bases. The CDR3 is made up of 16 amino acids.

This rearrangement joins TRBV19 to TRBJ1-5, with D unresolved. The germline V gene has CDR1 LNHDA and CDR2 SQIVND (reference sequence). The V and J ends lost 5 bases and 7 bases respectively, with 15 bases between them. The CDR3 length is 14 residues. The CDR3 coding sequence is TGTGCCAGTAGTCCCTCATCAATGAGGCAGCCCCAGCATTTT. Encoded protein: CASSPSSMRQPQHF.

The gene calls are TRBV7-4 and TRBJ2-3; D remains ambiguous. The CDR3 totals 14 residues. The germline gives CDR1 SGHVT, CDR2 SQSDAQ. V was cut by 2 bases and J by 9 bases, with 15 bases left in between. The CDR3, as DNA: TGTGCCAGCAGCTTAAATGGCGATGTAGACACGCAGTATTTT. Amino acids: CASSLNGDVDTQYF.

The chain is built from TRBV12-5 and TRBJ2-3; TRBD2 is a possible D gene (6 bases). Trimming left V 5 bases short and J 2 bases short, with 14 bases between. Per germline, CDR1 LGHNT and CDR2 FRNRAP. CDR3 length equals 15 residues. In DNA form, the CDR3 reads TGTGCTAGTGGTACCGGGACTCTCCTCACAGATACGCAGTATTTT. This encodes CASGTGTLLTDTQYF. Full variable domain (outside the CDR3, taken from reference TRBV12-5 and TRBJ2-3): DARVTQTPRHKVTEMGQEVTMRCQPILGHNTVFWYRQTMMQGLELLAYFRNRAPLDDSGMPKDRFSAEMPDATLATLKIQPSEPRDSAVYFCASGTGTLLTDTQYFGPGTRLTVL.

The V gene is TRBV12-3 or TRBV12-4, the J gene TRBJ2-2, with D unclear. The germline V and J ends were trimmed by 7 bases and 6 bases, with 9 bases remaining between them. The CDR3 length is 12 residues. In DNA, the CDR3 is TGTGCCAGCAATTTTGCGTCCGGGGAGCTGTTTTTT. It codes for CASNFASGELFF.

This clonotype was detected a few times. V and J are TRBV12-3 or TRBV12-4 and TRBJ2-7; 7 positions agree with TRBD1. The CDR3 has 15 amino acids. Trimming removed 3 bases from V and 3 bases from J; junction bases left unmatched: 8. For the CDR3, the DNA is TGTGCCAGCAGTTTCGCGGCAGGGACAGTCTACGAGCAGTACTTC. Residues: CASSFAAGTVYEQYF.

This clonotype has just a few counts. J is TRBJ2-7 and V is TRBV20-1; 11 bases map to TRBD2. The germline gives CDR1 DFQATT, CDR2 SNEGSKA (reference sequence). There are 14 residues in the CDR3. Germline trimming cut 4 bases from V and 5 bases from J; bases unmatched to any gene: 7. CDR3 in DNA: TGCAGTGCTACTAGCGGGAGGCGACCGGACGAGCAGTACTTC. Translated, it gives CSATSGRRPDEQYF.

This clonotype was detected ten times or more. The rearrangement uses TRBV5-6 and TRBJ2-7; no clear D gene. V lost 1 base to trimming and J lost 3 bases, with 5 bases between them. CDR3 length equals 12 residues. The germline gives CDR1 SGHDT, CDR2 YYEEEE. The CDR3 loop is CASSLSDYEQYF. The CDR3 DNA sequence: TGTGCCAGCAGCTTGAGCGACTACGAGCAGTACTTC.

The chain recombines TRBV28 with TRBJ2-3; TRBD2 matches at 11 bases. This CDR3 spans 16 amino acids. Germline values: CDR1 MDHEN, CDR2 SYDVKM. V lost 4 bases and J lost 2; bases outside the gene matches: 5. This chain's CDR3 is CASSSTTSGITDTQYF. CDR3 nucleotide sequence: TGTGCCAGCAGTTCTACGACTAGCGGGATCACAGATACGCAGTATTTT.

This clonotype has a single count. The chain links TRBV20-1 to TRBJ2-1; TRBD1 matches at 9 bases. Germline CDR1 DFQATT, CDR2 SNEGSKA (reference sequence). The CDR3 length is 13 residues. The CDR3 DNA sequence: TGCAGCAGTAGGGGACAGGGATACGATGAGCAGTTCTTC. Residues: CSSRGQGYDEQFF.

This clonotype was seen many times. The CDR3 spells CASSRRVQILAKNIQYF. As DNA, the CDR3 is TGTGCCAGCAGCCGTCGAGTACAAATACTAGCCAAAAACATTCAGTACTTC. The chain carries TRBV7-2 and TRBJ2-4, with unresolved D. The germline V and J ends were trimmed by 5 bases and 0 bases, with 17 bases remaining between them. The V gene's germline CDR1 is SGHTA and CDR2 FQGNSA. The CDR3 contains 17 residues.

CDR3 loop: CASGTAGTQYF. The CDR3 DNA sequence: TGTGCCAGCGGGACGGCCGGGACCCAGTACTTC. The V and J genes are TRBV5-6 and TRBJ2-5, with D perhaps TRBD1 or TRBD2 (5 bases each). From germline, CDR1 is SGHDT and CDR2 YYEEEE. The CDR3 sequence is 11 residues long. With 7 bases removed from V and 7 bases from J, the gap between germline ends came to 11 bases.

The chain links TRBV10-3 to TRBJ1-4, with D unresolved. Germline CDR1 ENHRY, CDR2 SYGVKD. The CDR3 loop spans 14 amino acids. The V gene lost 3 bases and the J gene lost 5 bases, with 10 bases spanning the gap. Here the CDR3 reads CAISDRGRNEKLFF. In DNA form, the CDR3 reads TGTGCCATCAGTGACCGAGGGAGGAATGAAAAACTGTTTTTT.

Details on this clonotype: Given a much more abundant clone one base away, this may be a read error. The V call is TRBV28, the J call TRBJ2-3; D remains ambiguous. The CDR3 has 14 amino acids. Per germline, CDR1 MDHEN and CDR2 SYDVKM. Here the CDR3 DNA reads TGTGCCAGCTGTTTAAGCGAGGGCACAGATACGCAGTATTTT. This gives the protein CASCLSEGTDTQYF.

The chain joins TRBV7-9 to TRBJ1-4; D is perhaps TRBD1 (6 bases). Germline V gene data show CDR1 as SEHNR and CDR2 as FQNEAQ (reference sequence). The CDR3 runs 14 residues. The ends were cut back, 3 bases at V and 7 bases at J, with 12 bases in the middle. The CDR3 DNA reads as TGTGCCAGCAGCTTTAGCGGGACATCTGAAAAACTGTTTTTT. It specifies CASSFSGTSEKLFF.

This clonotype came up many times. The CDR3 reads CASMETSYNEQFF. CDR3 DNA: TGTGCCAGCATGGAGACTTCCTACAATGAGCAGTTCTTC. The rearrangement joins TRBV7-8 to TRBJ2-1; D remains ambiguous. Germline CDR1 reads SGHVS; CDR2 reads FQNEAQ. The V gene lost 7 bases and the J gene lost 1 base, with 8 bases spanning the gap. There are 13 residues in the CDR3. Drawing the rest from reference TRBV7-8 and TRBJ2-1, the complete variable domain is GAGVSQSPRYKVAKRGQDVALRCDPISGHVSLFWYQQALGQGPEFLTYFQNEAQLDKSGLPSDRFFAERPEGSVSTLKIQRTQQEDSAVYLCASMETSYNEQFFGPGTRLTVL.

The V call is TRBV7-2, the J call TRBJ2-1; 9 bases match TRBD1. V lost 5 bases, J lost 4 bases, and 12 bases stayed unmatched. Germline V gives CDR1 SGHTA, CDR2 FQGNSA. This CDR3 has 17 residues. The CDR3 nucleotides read TGTGCCAGCAGCAACAGAAGGCCGGGACAGGGATACAATGAGCAGTTCTTC. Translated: CASSNRRPGQGYNEQFF.

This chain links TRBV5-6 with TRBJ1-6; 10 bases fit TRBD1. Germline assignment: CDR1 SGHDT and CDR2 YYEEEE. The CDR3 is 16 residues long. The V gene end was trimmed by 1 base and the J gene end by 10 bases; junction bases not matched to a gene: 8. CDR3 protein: CASSLRTGQGRSPLHF. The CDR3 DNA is TGTGCCAGCAGCTTGCGGACGGGACAGGGGAGATCACCCCTCCACTTT.